The 8 T cell receptor beta chains below all came from one sample that was sequenced in a study of T-cell reconstitution after alpha-beta-depleted transplantation in children. Unique molecular identifiers tagged the TCRbeta library. TCRdb redid the calling of the PCR reads with MiXCR, one entry per CDR3 protein. The sample records 540,000 or so distinct CDR3 sequences, under 25% being singletons. This specimen consisted of PBMCs, mostly from graft donor cells, obtained 360 days after TCRalphabeta/CD19-depleted stem cell transplant. The receptors originated from a boy less than two years old who had a stem cell transplant for acute myeloid leukemia, so the T cells may come from the graft donor.

This clonotype was detected many times. This chain joins TRBV29-1 and TRBJ2-5, with 10 bases that match TRBD1. Losses at the gene ends were 5 bases for V and 3 bases for J; bases not matched to a gene: 27. Germline V lookup: CDR1 SQVTM, CDR2 ANQGSEA. The CDR3 is 21 amino acids. The CDR3 DNA sequence: TGCAGCGTTAACGCCGGGACAGGGGTTGCGTTTTCGCCTAGCGGTGAAGAGACCCAGTACTTC. Translating gives CSVNAGTGVAFSPSGEETQYF.

Only a few counts were recorded for this clonotype. The rearrangement links TRBV12-3 or TRBV12-4 to TRBJ2-5, with 10 bases that match TRBD1. J gave up 5 bases and V 6 bases, and 6 bases lay outside the gene matches. The CDR3 runs to 14 residues. DNA of the CDR3: TGTGCCAGCAGGGCGGGACAGGGGAGGGAGACCCAGTACTTC. Protein: CASRAGQGRETQYF.

V is TRBV18 and J is TRBJ2-6; the D call may be TRBD1 or TRBD2 (5 bases each). V dropped 3 bases and J dropped 3 bases, with 12 bases sitting between them. Germline CDR1 reads KGHSH; CDR2 reads LQKENI. The CDR3 sequence is 16 residues long. The CDR3 here is CASSPAGGGGANVLTF. DNA of the CDR3: TGTGCCAGCTCACCGGCCGGTGGGGGTGGGGCCAACGTCCTGACTTTC.

This clonotype was observed at least ten times. The chain links TRBV21-1 to TRBJ2-1; the table's TRBD1 call for D was not verified on the DNA. TRBV21-1 is an annotated pseudogene. The CDR3 loop spans 16 amino acids. DNA for the CDR3: TGTGCCAGCAGCAAAAGAAAGGGACAGGTTTTCAATGAGCAGTTCTTC. Its translation is CASSKRKGQVFNEQFF.

V usage is TRBV20-1 and J usage is TRBJ2-1; 10 bases are shared with TRBD1. CDR1 is DFQATT and CDR2 is SNEGSKA in the germline V gene (reference sequence). This CDR3 has 17 residues. In nucleotides, the CDR3 is TGCTGCGCTAGAGATAGTTCGCGGGGACAGGGGTTTAATGAGCAGTTCTTC. Amino acid sequence: CCARDSSRGQGFNEQFF.

This clonotype has only a few counts. The chain has TRBV3-1 and TRBJ2-1; D may be TRBD1 (6 bases). CDR3 length equals 14 residues. V was clipped by 3 bases and J by 10 bases, with 16 bases between them. Germline CDR1 and CDR2: LGHDT and YNNKEL (reference sequence). CDR3 DNA sequence: TGTGCCAGCAGCCAGGGGACACCCTCAGAAGAGCAGTTCTTC. This sequence encodes CASSQGTPSEEQFF.

In its sample, this clonotype was seen a few times. The chain links TRBV10-3 to TRBJ1-1, with TRBD1 identical over 7 bases. Germline CDR1 reads ENHRY; CDR2 reads SYGVKD. The CDR3 sequence is 14 residues long. After removal of 6 bases from V and 6 bases from J, the junction contained 10 bases not matched to a gene. The CDR3 DNA reads TGTGCCATCAGAAGAGGGGACAGTTTCTCTGAAGCTTTCTTT. Protein product: CAIRRGDSFSEAFF.

This clonotype occurred a few times. The chain joins TRBV12-3 or TRBV12-4 to TRBJ2-1, with TRBD1 matching 8 bases. This CDR3 spans 16 amino acids. The V gene end was trimmed by 1 base and the J gene end by 4 bases; junction bases not matched to a gene: 6. CDR3 DNA: TGTGCCAGCAGTTTAGGGGACAGGATTTTGTACAATGAGCAGTTCTTC. This translates into CASSLGDRILYNEQFF.